The 2 T cell receptor beta chains in this list originate from one sample, sequenced in a study of T cells in tuberculosis. Sequencing used immunoSEQ multiplex PCR; TCRdb keeps in-frame clones, though not all of them. The table records around 30,000 clones, 80% to 95% of them present only once. Documented time point: new active TB diagnosis, blood taken before or within 7 days of starting treatment. The source material was PBMCs, sampled at tuberculosis diagnosis. The receptors were gathered from an adult with tuberculosis.

V is TRBV25-1 and J is TRBJ2-4; TRBD2 might be the D (6 bases). The CDR3 loop spans 15 amino acids. V was clipped by 1 base and J by 5 bases, with 12 bases between them. CDR1 MGHDK and CDR2 SYGVNS come from the germline V gene. The CDR3 region has the DNA TGTGCCAGCAGTGAATTAGGAGGGGCGGAAAACATTCAGTACTTC. This encodes CASSELGGAENIQYF.

V usage is TRBV6-1 and J usage is TRBJ2-4; 8 positions agree with TRBD2. The length of the CDR3 is 16 residues. Losses at the gene ends were 0 bases for V and 2 bases for J; bases not matched to a gene: 3. In germline, CDR1 is MNHNS, CDR2 SASEGT. The CDR3 DNA sequence: TGTGCCAGCAGTGAAGCGGCGGGAGGTCCCAAAAACATTCAGTACTTC. Translation gives CASSEAAGGPKNIQYF.